This passage covers 9 T cell receptor beta chains from one sample sequenced in a study of blood T cell repertoires in COVID-19. TCRdb keeps only in-frame clones here, not all; method: immunoSEQ multiplex PCR. The table lists more than 90,000 clones, approximately 88% of them singletons, with 0.7% to 0.85% in the top ten. Sequencing was carried out using peripheral blood. The receptors here all came from a woman aged 65 to 85 with acute or convalescent COVID-19.

There are a few counts of this clone. The chain joins TRBV4-2 to TRBJ2-2; 8 bases align to TRBD2. Trimming removed 4 bases from V and 3 bases from J; junction bases left unmatched: 7. CDR1 and CDR2 from the germline V gene are LGHNA and YNFKEQ. The CDR3 is 16 residues long. This CDR3 reads CASSPTPGLDTGELFF. CDR3 coding DNA: TGTGCCAGCAGCCCAACTCCGGGACTAGACACCGGGGAGCTGTTTTTT.

The chain recombines TRBV28 with TRBJ2-1; 9 nucleotides line up with TRBD1. The CDR3 is 14 residues long. Germline V lookup: CDR1 MDHEN, CDR2 SYDVKM. The trim removed 4 bases at V and 8 bases at J, leaving 6 bases unmatched. The CDR3 sequence: CASSSGQGFDEQFF. DNA for the CDR3: TGTGCCAGCAGTTCCGGACAGGGGTTCGATGAGCAGTTCTTC.

The CDR3 nucleotides are TGTGCCAGCAGCCAAGAGAGCCCGCAGAACACCGGGGAGCTGTTTTTT. This encodes CASSQESPQNTGELFF. J is TRBJ2-2 and V is TRBV3-1 (or the pseudogene TRBV3-2); D not certain. Germline CDR1 LGHDT, CDR2 YNNKEL (reference sequence). CDR3 length: 16 residues. Trimming took off 0 bases at V and 1 base at J, with 9 bases between the two ends.

This sequence joins TRBV10-3 and TRBJ2-1; D call uncertain. The CDR3 extends over 11 amino acids. Trimming stripped 4 bases from V and 5 bases from J, with 3 bases between. Germline V lookup: CDR1 ENHRY, CDR2 SYGVKD. The CDR3 reads CAISADNEQFF. In DNA, the CDR3 is TGTGCCATCAGTGCCGACAATGAGCAGTTCTTC.

A few counts support this clone. The chain uses TRBV12-5 and TRBJ1-3, with D perhaps matching TRBD1 (6 bases). The V end lost 4 bases, the J end lost 0 bases, and 13 bases lay between the germline ends. Germline CDR1 reads LGHNT; CDR2 reads FRNRAP. The CDR3 is 16 amino acids. DNA for the CDR3: TGTGCTAGTGGTTCGACAGGCGCCAACTCTGGAAACACCATATATTTT. This codes for CASGSTGANSGNTIYF.

This chain joins TRBV7-9 and TRBJ2-3; D is unresolved. The germline CDR1 and CDR2 sequences are SEHNR and FQNEAQ (reference sequence). The CDR3 extends over 14 amino acids. Trimming removed 5 bases from V and 0 bases from J, with 9 bases in between. CDR3 sequence: CASSPTASTDTQYF. The DNA for the CDR3 is TGTGCCAGCAGCCCTACTGCTAGCACAGATACGCAGTATTTT.

This rearrangement joins TRBV3-1 (or the pseudogene TRBV3-2) to TRBJ2-3; no reliable D call. V lost 0 bases and J 3 bases, leaving 13 bases between the germline ends. Germline V gives CDR1 LGHDT, CDR2 YNNKEL (reference sequence). The CDR3 loop spans 16 amino acids. This chain's CDR3 is CASSQDRANPTDTQYF. CDR3 DNA: TGTGCCAGCAGCCAAGATCGAGCTAATCCGACAGATACGCAGTATTTT.

The chain carries TRBV10-3 and TRBJ2-5; TRBD2 is a possible D gene (5 bases). The CDR3 is 14 residues long. Looked up from germline, CDR1 is ENHRY and CDR2 is SYGVKD. V was cut by 0 bases and J by 4 bases, with 9 bases left in between. The CDR3 spells CAISESGGRETQYF. CDR3 DNA: TGTGCCATCAGTGAGTCTGGAGGTAGAGAGACCCAGTACTTC.

This chain joins TRBV7-8 and TRBJ1-5, with D hard to call. Germline assignment: CDR1 SGHVS and CDR2 FQNEAQ. The V gene lost 2 bases and the J gene lost 0 bases, with 11 bases spanning the gap. The CDR3 has 16 amino acids. CDR3 loop: CASSLRSGNSNQPQHF. CDR3 in DNA: TGTGCCAGCAGCTTAAGGTCCGGGAATAGCAATCAGCCCCAGCATTTT.